The clone carrying this T cell receptor (beta chain) was seen once. CDR3 length: 17 residues. Germline-derived CDR1 and CDR2 are MNHNS and SASEGT. The junction had 13 bases not matched to a gene; V was cut back by 2 bases and J by 8 bases. The entry originates in a study of blood T cell repertoires in COVID-19. Study at large: COVID-19 samples, acute and convalescent, were from the United States, Italy and Spain.

Per the original methods: Researchers report that nucleated cell counts were estimated from reference gene primer amplification. Sequenced by immunoSEQ multiplex PCR; TCRdb stores in-frame clones only, minus some. V and J calls plus clone size are reproduced from that table; the DNA served to infer D and trimming. The table includes approximately 44,000 clones, roughly 87% detected once. This receptor was identified in a woman older than 75 with acute or convalescent COVID-19. The chain carries TRBV6-1 and TRBJ2-3, with 10 positions matching TRBD2. The sample taken for sequencing was peripheral blood. In DNA form, the CDR3 reads TGTGCCAGCAGTGAATCTTCCGGACTAGCGGCCGGGACTACGCAGTATTTT. Protein sequence: CASSESSGLAAGTTQYF.